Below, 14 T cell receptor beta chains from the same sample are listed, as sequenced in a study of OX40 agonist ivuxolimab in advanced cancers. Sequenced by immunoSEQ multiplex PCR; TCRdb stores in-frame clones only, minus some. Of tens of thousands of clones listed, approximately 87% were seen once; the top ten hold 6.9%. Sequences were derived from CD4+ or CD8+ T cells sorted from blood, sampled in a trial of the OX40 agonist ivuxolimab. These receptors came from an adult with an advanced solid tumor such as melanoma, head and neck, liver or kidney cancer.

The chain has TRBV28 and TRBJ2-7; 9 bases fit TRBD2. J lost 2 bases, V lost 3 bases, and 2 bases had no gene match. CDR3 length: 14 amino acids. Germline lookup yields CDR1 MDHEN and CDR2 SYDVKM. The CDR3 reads CASSLSGRPYEQYF. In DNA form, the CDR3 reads TGTGCCAGCAGTTTGAGCGGGAGGCCCTACGAGCAGTACTTC.

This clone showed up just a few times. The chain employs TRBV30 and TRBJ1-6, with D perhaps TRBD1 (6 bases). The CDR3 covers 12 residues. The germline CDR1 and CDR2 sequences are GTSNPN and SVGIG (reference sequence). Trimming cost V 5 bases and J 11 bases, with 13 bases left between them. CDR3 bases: TGTGCCTGGGGCGGGGGCTCGCCACCCCTCCACTTT. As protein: CAWGGGSPPLHF. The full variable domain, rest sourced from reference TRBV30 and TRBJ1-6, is SQTIHQWPATLVQPVGSPLSLECTVEGTSNPNLYWYRQAAGRGLQLLFYSVGIGQISSEVPQNLSASRPQDRQFILSSKKLLLSDSGFYLCAWGGGSPPLHFGNGTRLTVT.

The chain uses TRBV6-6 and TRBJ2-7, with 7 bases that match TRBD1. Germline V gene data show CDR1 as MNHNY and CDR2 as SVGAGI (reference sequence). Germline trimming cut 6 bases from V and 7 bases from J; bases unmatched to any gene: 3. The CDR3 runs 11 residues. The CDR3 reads CASRAGGEQYF. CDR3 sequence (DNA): TGTGCCAGCAGGGCAGGGGGTGAGCAGTACTTC.

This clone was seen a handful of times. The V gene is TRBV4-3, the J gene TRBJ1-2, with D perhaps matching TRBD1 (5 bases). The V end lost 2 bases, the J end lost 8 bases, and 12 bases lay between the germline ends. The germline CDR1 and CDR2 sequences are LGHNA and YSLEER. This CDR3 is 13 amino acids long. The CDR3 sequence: CASSQFPGAGYTF. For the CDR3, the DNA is TGCGCCAGCAGCCAATTTCCTGGGGCGGGCTACACCTTC.

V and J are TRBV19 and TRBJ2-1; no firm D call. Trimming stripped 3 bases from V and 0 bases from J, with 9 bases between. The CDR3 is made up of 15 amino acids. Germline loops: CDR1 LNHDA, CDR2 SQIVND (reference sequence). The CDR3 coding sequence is TGTGCCAGTAGTATGGGCGGCAGCTCCTACAATGAGCAGTTCTTC. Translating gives CASSMGGSSYNEQFF.

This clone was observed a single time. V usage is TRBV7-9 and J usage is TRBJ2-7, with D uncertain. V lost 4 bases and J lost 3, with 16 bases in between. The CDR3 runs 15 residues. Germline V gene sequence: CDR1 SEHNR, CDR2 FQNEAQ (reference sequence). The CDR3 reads CASSSSGLDHYEQYF. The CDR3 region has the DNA TGTGCCAGCAGCTCCTCAGGCCTCGACCACTACGAGCAGTACTTC.

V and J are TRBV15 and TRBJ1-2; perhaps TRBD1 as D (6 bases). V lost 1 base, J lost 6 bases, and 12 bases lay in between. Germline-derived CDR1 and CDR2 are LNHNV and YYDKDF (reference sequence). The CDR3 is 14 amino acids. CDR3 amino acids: CATSRVTGSNGYTF. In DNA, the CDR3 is TGTGCCACCAGCAGAGTCACAGGGAGTAATGGCTACACCTTC.

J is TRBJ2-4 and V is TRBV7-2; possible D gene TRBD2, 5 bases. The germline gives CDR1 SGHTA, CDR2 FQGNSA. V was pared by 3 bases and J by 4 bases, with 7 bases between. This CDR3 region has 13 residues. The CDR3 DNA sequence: TGTGCCAGCAGCTTCGGGGAGAAAAACATTCAGTACTTC. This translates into CASSFGEKNIQYF.

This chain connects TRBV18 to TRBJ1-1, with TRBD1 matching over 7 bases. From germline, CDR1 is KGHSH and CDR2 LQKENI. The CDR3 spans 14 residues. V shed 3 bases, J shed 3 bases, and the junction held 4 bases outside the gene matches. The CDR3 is CASSPNTGDTEAFF. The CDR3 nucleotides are TGTGCCAGCTCACCCAATACAGGGGACACTGAAGCTTTCTTT.

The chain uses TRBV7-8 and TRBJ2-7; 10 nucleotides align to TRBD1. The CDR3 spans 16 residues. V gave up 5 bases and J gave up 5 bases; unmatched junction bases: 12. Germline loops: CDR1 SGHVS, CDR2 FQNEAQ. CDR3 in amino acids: CASSPRTGGSSHEQYF. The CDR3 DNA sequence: TGTGCCAGCAGCCCCAGGACAGGGGGTTCCTCTCACGAGCAGTACTTC.

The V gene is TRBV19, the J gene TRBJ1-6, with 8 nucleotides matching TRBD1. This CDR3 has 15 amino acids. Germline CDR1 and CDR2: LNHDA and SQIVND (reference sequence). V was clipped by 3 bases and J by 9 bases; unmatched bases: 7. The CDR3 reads CASSITGTGSSPLHF. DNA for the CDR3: TGTGCCAGTAGTATCACCGGGACAGGCAGTTCACCCCTCCACTTT. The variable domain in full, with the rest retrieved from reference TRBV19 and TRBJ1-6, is DGGITQSPKYLFRKEGQNVTLSCEQNLNHDAMYWYRQDPGQGLRLIYYSQIVNDFQKGDIAEGYSVSREKKESFPLTVTSAQKNPTAFYLCASSITGTGSSPLHFGNGTRLTVT.

CDR3: CASGLTEPTGELFF. CDR3 in DNA: TGTGCCAGCGGGTTGACCGAACCTACCGGGGAGCTGTTTTTT. The chain is built from TRBV27 and TRBJ2-2; D remains ambiguous. CDR1 and CDR2 (germline): MNHEY, SMNVEV (reference sequence). The CDR3 runs to 14 residues. Trimming took 8 bases from V and 5 from J, leaving 15 bases between them.

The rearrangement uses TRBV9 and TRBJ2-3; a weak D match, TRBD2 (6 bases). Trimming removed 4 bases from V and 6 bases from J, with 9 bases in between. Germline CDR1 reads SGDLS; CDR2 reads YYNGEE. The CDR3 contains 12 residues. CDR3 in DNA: TGTGCCAGCAGCCCGGCGGGGGATACGCAGTATTTT. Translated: CASSPAGDTQYF.

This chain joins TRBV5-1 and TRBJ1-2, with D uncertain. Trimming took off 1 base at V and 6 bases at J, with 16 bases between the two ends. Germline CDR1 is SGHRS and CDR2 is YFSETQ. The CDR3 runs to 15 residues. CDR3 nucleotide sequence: TGCGCCAGCAGCTTGAATACCCCGCTCCTGGATGGCTACACCTTC. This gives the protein CASSLNTPLLDGYTF.